This T cell receptor beta chain was obtained from a study of identical twins. The V and J ends lost 2 bases and 6 bases respectively, with 6 bases between them. The CDR3 runs to 12 residues. The germline V gene has CDR1 SGHDT and CDR2 YYEEEE. The study, taken as a whole, reports: Within cord blood, abundant beta clonotypes carried fewer insertions, but memory repertoires showed no such trend. Findings came from cross-sectional statistics, without long-term follow-up of donors. Analyses of zero insertions could, in part, be confounded by invariant MAIT and iNKT cells.

TCRdb re-derived calls from the 5' RACE reads in MiXCR, one entry per CDR3 protein. The table includes 250,000 to 350,000 distinct CDR3 sequences, roughly 9.8% detected once. With regard to this clonotype: Its antigen remains unidentified.

The sample was also reused in another study, on yellow fever vaccine responses in identical twins. That work contributes: Twins reportedly had a vaccine T cell response that seemed partly convergent, partly personalized.

This chain links TRBV5-6 with TRBJ2-1; D unresolved. The sequenced material came from CD8+ T cells sorted from blood. This TCR was sampled from a woman in her late teens or twenties in good health. The CDR3 region has the DNA TGTGCCAGCAGCTTCGTTAGCAATGAGCAGTTCTTC. It codes for CASSFVSNEQFF.